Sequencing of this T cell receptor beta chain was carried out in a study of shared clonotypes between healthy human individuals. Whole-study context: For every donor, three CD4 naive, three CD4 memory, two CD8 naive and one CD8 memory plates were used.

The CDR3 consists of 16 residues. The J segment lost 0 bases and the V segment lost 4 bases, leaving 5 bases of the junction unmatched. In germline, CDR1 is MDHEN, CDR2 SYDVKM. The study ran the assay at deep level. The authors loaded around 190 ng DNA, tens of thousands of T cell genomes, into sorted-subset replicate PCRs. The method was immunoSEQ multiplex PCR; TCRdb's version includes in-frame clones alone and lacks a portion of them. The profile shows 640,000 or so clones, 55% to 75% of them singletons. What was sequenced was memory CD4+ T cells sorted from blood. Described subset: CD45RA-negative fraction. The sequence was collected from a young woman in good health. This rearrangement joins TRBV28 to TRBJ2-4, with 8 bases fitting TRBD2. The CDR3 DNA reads TGTGCCAGCAGTTCCTCCGGGAGGGTAGCCAAAAACATTCAGTACTTC. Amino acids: CASSSSGRVAKNIQYF. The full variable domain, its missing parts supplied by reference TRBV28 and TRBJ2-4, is DVKVTQSSRYLVKRTGEKVFLECVQDMDHENMFWYRQDPGLGLRLIYFSYDVKMKEKGDIPEGYSVSREKKERFSLILESASTNQTSMYLCASSSSGRVAKNIQYFGAGTRLSVL.